This T cell receptor (beta chain) emerged from a study of blood T cell repertoires in COVID-19. Study-wide background: Acute and convalescent COVID-19 specimens originated in the United States, Italy and Spain. T cells, B-cell-depleted T cells, or PBMCs provided the cDNA or gDNA that served as material.

Study processing details: How many nucleated cells were present was estimated from reference gene primer amplification. Sequenced by immunoSEQ multiplex PCR; TCRdb stores in-frame clones only, minus some. Clonal size and the V and J genes are those of that table, whereas D and trimming came from the DNA. The sample has 85,000 to 100,000 clones, 75% to 85% seen once; the top ten hold 24%. This receptor was obtained from a human donor in a cohort sampled during active COVID-19. The sample taken for sequencing was peripheral blood.

This CDR3 reads CASRPGLAGAEQFF. The CDR3 DNA follows: TGTGCCAGCAGACCGGGACTAGCGGGAGCTGAGCAGTTCTTC. The chain carries TRBV7-9 and TRBJ2-1; TRBD2 aligns across 14 bases. This CDR3 comprises 14 residues. V trimming: 6 bases; J trimming: 9 bases; junction bases outside the gene matches: 4. Germline-derived CDR1 and CDR2 are SEHNR and FQNEAQ (reference sequence).